The present T cell receptor (beta chain) was sequenced within a study of T cell responses to AZD1222 COVID-19 vaccine (dated by TCRdb to the early 2020s). About the full investigation: AZD1222 recipients whose second dose came at about 4 weeks and those whose second dose came at about 12 weeks were combined into one group, since spike-specific TCR depth and breadth did not differ between the two schedules. Trial participants were enrolled by age into subgroups of 18-55, 56-69 and 70-plus years, and around 150, 28 and 57 TCR-sequenced participants, respectively, were included in these subgroups. TCR sequencing covered more than 230 trial participants: 200 to 220 given two doses of AZD1222 and 26 given two doses of MenACWY control vaccine.

The time point label, read with the paper, signifies: baseline before first vaccination. The vaccinee samples were drawn from two UK trials, COV001 and COV002, one of which was a single-blind randomized controlled phase 2/3 trial testing AZD1222 (ChAdOx1 nCoV-19) in healthy adults. For TCRbeta chain sequencing, PBMC samples were collected from trial participants at day 0 and at day 28 after the second dose. The investigation overall reported the following: Only five to seven AZD1222 recipients were SARS-CoV-2 seropositive at baseline, limiting conclusions about previously exposed vaccinees. Because no day 14 peak-response samples were available, repertoires were characterized only after the peak T cell response. CD4 TCRs associated with the vaccine covered the entire spike protein, and the dominant responses were in regions 160-218 and 743-854. Reportedly, almost half of the unique spike-specific TCRs recognized epitopes lying outside the regions that are mutated in the B.1.351 and B.1.1.7 variants. A significant rise in spike-specific TCR breadth and depth was observed after two AZD1222 doses relative to day 0 and relative to MenACWY recipients. Most participants were white British and females outnumbered males, and the authors suggested that clonal diversity may have been underestimated. In the small 56-69-year group, the increase in depth fell short of significance, most likely because of low power.

Here V drops 1 base and J drops 4 bases, and the junction holds 6 bases not matched to any gene. The CDR3 sequence holds 16 residues, the cysteine and phenylalanine included. CDR3 DNA is the only sequence kept; it has 48 bases, read in frame from the first base. The germline V gene sets CDR1 to MDHEN and CDR2 to SYDVKM. The CDR3 regions of human TCRbeta chains were analyzed by immunosequencing. As for the authors' bioinformatics: Repertoire TCRs were checked for matches against a reference library of SARS-CoV-2-specific TCRs that had been generated using the MIRA antigen-specificity platform. Breadth was defined as the fraction of unique TCRs that were SARS-CoV-2-associated. Depth was defined as the fraction of total T cells that were SARS-CoV-2-associated. Using the MIRA data, every spike-specific TCR was mapped to the spike region that the TCR reacted to and assigned to either a CD4 or a CD8 class. Log10-transformed breadth and depth values were compared by one-way ANOVA with Sidak's multiple comparisons tests. What TCRdb holds here is the immuneACCESS table cut down to in-frame rearrangements. Part of the clones is not present; checked against another copy, under half of the missing clones reflect an unresolved V gene, and the others are unexplained. The V and J calls and clone size were taken over from that table, and D and trimming were inferred from the DNA. The sample table contains some 56,000 clones; only one count was recorded for 80% to 90% of them. The top ten constitute approximately 15% of the sample.

A word on this clone: Its antigen is currently not known. Qualities for individual bases were not recorded, and no much larger clone is one base off.

The source of this sequence is an adult in good health. The source material was peripheral blood, sampled on day 0 of AZD1222 vaccination. This chain is built from TRBV28 and TRBJ1-4, with 7 bases in between that match TRBD1. The nucleotides read TGTGCCAGCAGTTTATTGGGACAGCAAGTTAATGAAAAACTGTTTTTT. Its translation is CASSLLGQQVNEKLFF.